This T cell receptor beta chain was recorded in a study of blood T cell repertoires in COVID-19. Whole-study context: Acute and convalescent COVID-19 samples came from the United States, Italy and Spain.

TCRdb's table, derived via immunoSEQ multiplex PCR, lists solely in-frame clones and lacks some. The repertoire holds under 250,000 clones, with about 79% as singletons. The germline CDR1 and CDR2 sequences are SGHVS and FNYEAQ. The CDR3 contains 15 residues. The V end was cut by 4 bases, the J end by 2 bases, with 13 bases between. Sequenced input: peripheral blood. The sequence was obtained from a human donor in a cohort sampled during active COVID-19. The chain recombines TRBV7-6 with TRBJ2-3, with D perhaps matching TRBD2 (6 bases). CDR3 nucleotide sequence: TGTGCCAGCAGCTCAACTCTAGCGAACACAGATACGCAGTATTTT. It codes for CASSSTLANTDTQYF.